These T cell receptor beta chains were read from a single sample in a study of identical twins. TCRdb fed the 5' RACE reads into MiXCR, producing one record per CDR3 protein. The profile shows about 570,000 distinct CDR3 sequences, nearly 10% of them singletons. The same specimen was also included in a second study, on yellow fever vaccine responses in identical twins.

Sequencing was carried out using PBMCs. The receptors shown here come from a woman aged 18-29 years in good health. The CDR3 runs from the conserved cysteine through the conserved F or W. Fields, in order: clone size, J gene, D gene, V gene, CDR3 protein, CDR3 DNA. D genes are given only for firm matches. Clone size appears in some rows only: once, few, many, or a class for an expanded clone.

clone_size: .; j_call: TRBJ1-1; d_call: .; v_call: TRBV3-1; cdr3_aa: CASSQGFNTEAFF; cdr3_nt: TGTGCCAGCAGCCAAGGGTTTAACACTGAAGCTTTCTTT
clone_size: few; j_call: TRBJ2-1; d_call: .; v_call: TRBV11-2; cdr3_aa: CASSLGGSGPYNEQFF; cdr3_nt: TGTGCCAGCAGCTTAGGGGGCAGCGGGCCCTACAATGAGCAGTTCTTC
clone_size: .; j_call: TRBJ2-2; d_call: TRBD2; v_call: TRBV29-1; cdr3_aa: CSVDLGEGGGELFF; cdr3_nt: TGCAGCGTTGACCTTGGGGAGGGAGGCGGGGAGCTGTTTTTT
clone_size: .; j_call: TRBJ2-5; d_call: .; v_call: TRBV20-1; cdr3_aa: CSARRSQTQYF; cdr3_nt: TGCAGTGCTAGGAGGAGCCAGACCCAGTACTTC
clone_size: few; j_call: TRBJ2-3; d_call: .; v_call: TRBV10-3; cdr3_aa: CAISECGTQYF; cdr3_nt: TGTGCCATCAGTGAGTGTGGTACGCAGTATTTT
clone_size: few; j_call: TRBJ2-1; d_call: TRBD1; v_call: TRBV28; cdr3_aa: CASSRWAGGGNGKPNEQFF; cdr3_nt: TGTGCCAGCAGTAGATGGGCAGGGGGTGGCAATGGTAAACCCAATGAGCAGTTCTTC
clone_size: few; j_call: TRBJ2-7; d_call: .; v_call: TRBV28; cdr3_aa: CASSLWGPFYEQYF; cdr3_nt: TGTGCCAGCAGTTTATGGGGACCGTTCTACGAGCAGTACTTC
clone_size: few; j_call: TRBJ2-7; d_call: .; v_call: TRBV12-5; cdr3_aa: CASVSPGRGFSYEQYF; cdr3_nt: TGTGCTAGTGTTTCCCCGGGCAGAGGCTTCTCCTACGAGCAGTACTTC
clone_size: few; j_call: TRBJ2-7; d_call: .; v_call: TRBV6-2/TRBV6-3; cdr3_aa: CASSYGGGIFDEQYF; cdr3_nt: TGTGCCAGCAGTTACGGTGGCGGGATTTTCGACGAGCAGTACTTC
clone_size: .; j_call: TRBJ2-3; d_call: .; v_call: TRBV18; cdr3_aa: CASSGGNTQYF; cdr3_nt: TGTGCCAGCTCCGGGGGTAATACGCAGTATTTT
clone_size: .; j_call: TRBJ2-7; d_call: .; v_call: TRBV7-3; cdr3_aa: CASSLYGGSAYEQYF; cdr3_nt: TGTGCCAGCAGCTTATACGGGGGCAGTGCCTACGAGCAGTACTTC
clone_size: .; j_call: TRBJ2-6; d_call: .; v_call: TRBV2; cdr3_aa: CASRGGRNSGANVLTF; cdr3_nt: TGTGCCAGCAGGGGGGGACGGAACTCTGGGGCCAACGTCCTGACTTTC
clone_size: few; j_call: TRBJ2-7; d_call: .; v_call: TRBV4-3; cdr3_aa: CASSLLGEGADEQYF; cdr3_nt: TGCGCCAGCAGCCTCCTCGGGGAGGGGGCGGACGAGCAGTACTTC
clone_size: few; j_call: TRBJ1-6; d_call: TRBD1; v_call: TRBV5-1; cdr3_aa: CASSFNTGVNSPLHF; cdr3_nt: TGCGCCAGCAGCTTCAATACAGGGGTTAATTCACCCCTCCACTTT
clone_size: .; j_call: TRBJ2-5; d_call: TRBD2; v_call: TRBV5-1; cdr3_aa: CASRSWWTSGAQETQYF; cdr3_nt: TGCGCCAGCAGGTCTTGGTGGACTAGCGGGGCCCAAGAGACCCAGTACTTC
clone_size: .; j_call: TRBJ2-5; d_call: TRBD1; v_call: TRBV5-1; cdr3_aa: CASSLVLGTGGLSTQETQYF; cdr3_nt: TGCGCCAGCAGCTTGGTTTTGGGGACAGGGGGTCTATCTACACAAGAGACCCAGTACTTC
clone_size: many; j_call: TRBJ2-7; d_call: TRBD1; v_call: TRBV4-3; cdr3_aa: CASSQRTGGGYEQYF; cdr3_nt: TGCGCCAGCAGCCAAAGGACAGGGGGCGGCTACGAGCAGTACTTC
clone_size: .; j_call: TRBJ1-5; d_call: .; v_call: TRBV7-2; cdr3_aa: CASSRLNQPQHF; cdr3_nt: TGTGCCAGCAGCCGGTTAAATCAGCCCCAGCATTTT
clone_size: .; j_call: TRBJ2-4; d_call: .; v_call: TRBV5-5; cdr3_aa: CASSLGMTGSDIQYF; cdr3_nt: TGTGCCAGCAGCTTAGGAATGACGGGGAGTGACATTCAGTACTTC
clone_size: few; j_call: TRBJ1-1; d_call: .; v_call: TRBV6-1; cdr3_aa: CASSEAPRTEAFF; cdr3_nt: TGTGCCAGCAGTGAAGCTCCGAGAACTGAAGCTTTCTTT
clone_size: .; j_call: TRBJ2-1; d_call: TRBD1; v_call: TRBV24-1; cdr3_aa: CATSDLGTGGNNEQFF; cdr3_nt: TGTGCCACCAGTGATTTAGGGACAGGGGGCAACAATGAGCAGTTCTTC
clone_size: few; j_call: TRBJ1-1; d_call: .; v_call: TRBV5-1; cdr3_aa: CASSLEGPPGEAFF; cdr3_nt: TGCGCCAGCAGCTTGGAAGGGCCCCCGGGTGAAGCTTTCTTT
clone_size: few; j_call: TRBJ1-4; d_call: .; v_call: TRBV7-9; cdr3_aa: CAISSTSATNEKLFF; cdr3_nt: TGTGCTATTTCGTCCACTTCTGCAACTAATGAAAAACTGTTTTTT
clone_size: .; j_call: TRBJ2-2; d_call: .; v_call: TRBV7-9; cdr3_aa: CASSSHLRQNTGELFF; cdr3_nt: TGTGCCAGCAGCTCACACCTCCGACAGAACACCGGGGAGCTGTTTTTT
clone_size: .; j_call: TRBJ1-5; d_call: .; v_call: TRBV3-1; cdr3_aa: CASSLGTPGRGNQPQHF; cdr3_nt: TGTGCCAGCAGCCTCGGGACGCCCGGTCGGGGCAATCAGCCCCAGCATTTT
clone_size: .; j_call: TRBJ2-2; d_call: .; v_call: TRBV28; cdr3_aa: CASSLNPGTTNGELFF; cdr3_nt: TGTGCCAGCAGCCTAAACCCCGGGACAACAAACGGGGAGCTGTTTTTT
clone_size: .; j_call: TRBJ2-1; d_call: TRBD2; v_call: TRBV11-2; cdr3_aa: CASSPIFRTSGNTGNEQFF; cdr3_nt: TGTGCCAGCAGCCCGATCTTTAGGACTAGCGGGAATACGGGGAATGAGCAGTTCTTC
clone_size: few; j_call: TRBJ2-1; d_call: .; v_call: TRBV4-3; cdr3_aa: CASSRTGMGEFEQFF; cdr3_nt: TGCGCCAGCAGCCGAACAGGGATGGGGGAATTTGAGCAGTTCTTC
clone_size: many; j_call: TRBJ1-5; d_call: TRBD1; v_call: TRBV5-5; cdr3_aa: CASSFRTGGDQPQHF; cdr3_nt: TGTGCCAGCAGCTTTAGGACAGGGGGCGACCAGCCCCAGCATTTT
clone_size: .; j_call: TRBJ2-3; d_call: .; v_call: TRBV27; cdr3_aa: CASSKDYPTDTQYF; cdr3_nt: TGTGCCAGCAGCAAGGACTACCCCACAGATACGCAGTATTTT
clone_size: many; j_call: TRBJ2-3; d_call: .; v_call: TRBV3-1; cdr3_aa: CASSQEWLGVDTQYF; cdr3_nt: TGTGCCAGCAGCCAAGAATGGTTGGGGGTAGATACGCAGTATTTT
clone_size: .; j_call: TRBJ2-7; d_call: .; v_call: TRBV18; cdr3_aa: CASSLDIWSSYEQYF; cdr3_nt: TGTGCCAGCTCACTCGACATATGGAGCTCCTACGAGCAGTACTTC
clone_size: many; j_call: TRBJ2-2; d_call: .; v_call: TRBV3-1; cdr3_aa: CASSPTTGNTGELFF; cdr3_nt: TGTGCCAGCAGCCCTACGACAGGTAACACCGGGGAGCTGTTTTTT
clone_size: .; j_call: TRBJ2-1; d_call: .; v_call: TRBV28; cdr3_aa: CASSLTARVSFYNEQFF; cdr3_nt: TGTGCCAGCAGCCTCACCGCTCGGGTTAGCTTCTACAATGAGCAGTTCTTC
clone_size: .; j_call: TRBJ2-5; d_call: .; v_call: TRBV20-1; cdr3_aa: CSARDNREETQYF; cdr3_nt: TGCAGTGCTAGAGATAATAGGGAAGAGACCCAGTACTTC
clone_size: few; j_call: TRBJ2-5; d_call: .; v_call: TRBV20-1; cdr3_aa: CSARDHLLTRGGETQYF; cdr3_nt: TGCAGTGCTAGAGATCATTTATTAACCAGAGGCGGCGAGACCCAGTACTTC
clone_size: many; j_call: TRBJ1-1; d_call: .; v_call: TRBV7-9; cdr3_aa: CASNKPDSMNTEAFF; cdr3_nt: TGTGCCAGCAACAAACCCGACAGCATGAACACTGAAGCTTTCTTT
clone_size: many; j_call: TRBJ2-2; d_call: TRBD2; v_call: TRBV5-1; cdr3_aa: CASSWIAGDPGELFF; cdr3_nt: TGCGCCAGCAGCTGGATAGCGGGAGATCCCGGGGAGCTGTTTTTT
clone_size: .; j_call: TRBJ2-7; d_call: .; v_call: TRBV9; cdr3_aa: CASSGGTSSYEQYF; cdr3_nt: TGTGCCAGCAGCGGGGGGACGTCCTCCTACGAGCAGTACTTC
clone_size: .; j_call: TRBJ2-5; d_call: TRBD2; v_call: TRBV12-3/TRBV12-4; cdr3_aa: CASSFVSGGTQYF; cdr3_nt: TGTGCCAGCAGTTTTGTGTCGGGGGGGACCCAGTACTTC
clone_size: .; j_call: TRBJ2-3; d_call: .; v_call: TRBV7-7; cdr3_aa: CASSPWTATPLDTQYF; cdr3_nt: TGTGCTAGCAGCCCCTGGACCGCGACCCCATTAGATACGCAGTATTTT
clone_size: few; j_call: TRBJ1-5; d_call: TRBD1; v_call: TRBV7-8; cdr3_aa: CASSWSGGKQPQHF; cdr3_nt: TGTGCCAGCAGTTGGTCAGGGGGCAAACAGCCCCAGCATTTT
clone_size: .; j_call: TRBJ2-7; d_call: TRBD1; v_call: TRBV5-6; cdr3_aa: CASSRILGTAYEQYF; cdr3_nt: TGTGCCAGCAGCAGAATTCTCGGGACAGCCTACGAGCAGTACTTC
clone_size: few; j_call: TRBJ2-7; d_call: .; v_call: TRBV28; cdr3_aa: CASLFLGGLSYEQYF; cdr3_nt: TGTGCCAGCCTCTTCCTCGGGGGGCTGTCCTACGAGCAGTACTTC
clone_size: once; j_call: TRBJ2-2; d_call: .; v_call: TRBV19; cdr3_aa: CASSIATANTGELFF; cdr3_nt: TGTGCCAGTAGTATCGCCACCGCGAACACCGGGGAGCTGTTTTTT
clone_size: .; j_call: TRBJ1-1; d_call: .; v_call: TRBV3-1; cdr3_aa: CASSLDHTEAFF; cdr3_nt: TGTGCCAGCAGCCTCGACCACACTGAAGCTTTCTTT
clone_size: many; j_call: TRBJ2-3; d_call: TRBD2; v_call: TRBV27; cdr3_aa: CASSFSGGRDTQYF; cdr3_nt: TGTGCCAGCAGTTTTTCTGGCGGGAGGGATACGCAGTATTTT